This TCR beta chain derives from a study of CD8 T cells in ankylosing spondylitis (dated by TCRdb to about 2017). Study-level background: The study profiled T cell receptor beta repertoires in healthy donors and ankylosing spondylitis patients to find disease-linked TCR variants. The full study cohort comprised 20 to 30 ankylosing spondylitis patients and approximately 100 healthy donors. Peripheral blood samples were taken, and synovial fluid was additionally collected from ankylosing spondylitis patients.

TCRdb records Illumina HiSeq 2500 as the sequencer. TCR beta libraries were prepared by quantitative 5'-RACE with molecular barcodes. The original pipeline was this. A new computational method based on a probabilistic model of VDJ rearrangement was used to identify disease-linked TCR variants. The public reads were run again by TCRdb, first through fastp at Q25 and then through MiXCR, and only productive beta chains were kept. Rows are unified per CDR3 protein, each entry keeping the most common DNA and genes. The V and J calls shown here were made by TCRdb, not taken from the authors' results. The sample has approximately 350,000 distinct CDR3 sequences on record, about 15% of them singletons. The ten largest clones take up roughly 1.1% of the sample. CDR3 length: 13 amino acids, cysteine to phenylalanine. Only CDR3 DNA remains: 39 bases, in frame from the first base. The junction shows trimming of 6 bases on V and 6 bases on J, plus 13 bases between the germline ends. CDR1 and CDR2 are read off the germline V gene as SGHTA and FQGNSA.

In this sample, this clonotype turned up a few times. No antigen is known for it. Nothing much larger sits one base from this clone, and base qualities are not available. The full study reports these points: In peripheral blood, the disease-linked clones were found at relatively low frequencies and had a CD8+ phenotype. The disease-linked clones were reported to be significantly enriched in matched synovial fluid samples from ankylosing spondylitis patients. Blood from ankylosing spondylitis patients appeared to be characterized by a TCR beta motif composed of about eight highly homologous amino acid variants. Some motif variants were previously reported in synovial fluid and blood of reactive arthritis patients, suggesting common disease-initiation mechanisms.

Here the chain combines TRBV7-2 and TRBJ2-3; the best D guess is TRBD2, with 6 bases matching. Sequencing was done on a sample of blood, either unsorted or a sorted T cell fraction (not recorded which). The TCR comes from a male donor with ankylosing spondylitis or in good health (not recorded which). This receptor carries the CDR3 CASRVGSEDTQYF. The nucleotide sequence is TGTGCCAGCAGAGTCGGGAGCGAGGATACGCAGTATTTT. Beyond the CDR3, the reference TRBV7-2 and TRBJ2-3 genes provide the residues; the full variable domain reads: GAGVSQSPSNKVTEKGKDVELRCDPISGHTALYWYRQSLGQGLEFLIYFQGNSAPDKSGLPSDRFSAERTGGSVSTLTIQRTQQEDSAVYLCASRVGSEDTQYFGPGTRLTVL.